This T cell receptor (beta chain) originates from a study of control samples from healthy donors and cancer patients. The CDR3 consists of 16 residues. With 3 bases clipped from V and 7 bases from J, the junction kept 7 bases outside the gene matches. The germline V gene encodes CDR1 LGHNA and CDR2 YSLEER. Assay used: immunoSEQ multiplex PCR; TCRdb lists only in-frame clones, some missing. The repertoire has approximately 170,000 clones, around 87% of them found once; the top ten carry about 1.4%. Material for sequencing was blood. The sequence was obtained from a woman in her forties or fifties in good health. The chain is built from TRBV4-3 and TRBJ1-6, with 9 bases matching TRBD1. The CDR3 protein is CASSHTTGGMNSPLHF. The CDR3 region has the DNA TGCGCCAGCAGCCACACGACAGGGGGAATGAATTCACCCCTCCACTTT.